This section outlines one TCR beta chain sequence together with its context. This clone is described as medium-sized (0.01 to 0.1%). Its antigen remains undetermined. Within one base of it there is no much larger clone, and no base qualities were kept. TCR beta CDR3 regions were sequenced from DNA using the immunoSEQ Assay. In the source study's methods: T cell density was computed as TCR beta template counts normalized to usable DNA estimated by amplifying housekeeping genes. Richness was estimated using the preseqR package, with extrapolation to 400,000 templates for PBMC samples and to 120,000 templates for tissue samples. Clonality was defined as one minus Pielou's evenness. To identify tissue-enriched TCRs, differential abundance testing was run on productive amino-acid clonotypes with a minimum total count of 5 and an alpha of 0.1. The Jaccard Index and the Morisita Overlap Index were used to quantify repertoire overlap between compartments. GLIPH clustered TCR beta CDR3s with public tetramer-defined viral CDR3s; viral motifs required at least three viral sequences plus V-gene enrichment. TCRdb retrieved this table from immuneACCESS and kept in-frame rearrangements only. Not all clones are present; in checked studies, unresolved V genes account for under half, and no reason is known for the remainder. The D gene and trimming were derived from the DNA, and the V and J assignments and clone size from that table. This sample comprises about 4,800 clones, approximately 32% of them detected only once. Approximately 12% of the sample is held by the ten biggest clonotypes.

At diagnosis, tumor, uninvolved tumor-adjacent lung and peripheral blood were collected and then preserved as a mix of FFPE and fresh-frozen material. The data were taken from a study of T cells in localized non-small cell lung cancer (dated by TCRdb to the early 2020s). A note on the overall study: Comparing tumors with uninvolved tumor-adjacent lungs, the study looked at the T cell repertoires of a few hundred patients with early-stage NSCLC. The cohort was made up of roughly 250 treatment-naive NSCLC patients whose localized lung tumors had been resected. NSCLC patients had a mean age of roughly 66 years, and more than 120 were male and over 85 female.

V gives up 6 bases and J gives up 4 bases, and the segment between their germline ends measures 19 bases. There are 16 amino acids in the CDR3, from cysteine to phenylalanine inclusive. Only the CDR3 DNA stays, 48 bases, in frame from base 1. The germline V gene sets CDR1 to MNHGY and CDR2 to SAAAGT. What the study reported, not specific to this receptor: Because of the exploratory design, TCR variables were selected using unadjusted p-values without false-discovery rate correction. Uninvolved tumor-adjacent lung showed the highest T cell clonality, higher than tumor, which suggests more focused antigenic responses in the adjacent lung. Of the top 100 tumor clones, a median of approximately 60 were detected in paired uninvolved adjacent lung; around 27 were also among that lung's top 100. Higher T cell density in blood was associated with longer overall survival, whereas higher clonality in adjacent lung was associated with shorter survival. Because multi-region tumor sequencing was not performed, intratumor heterogeneity could not be ruled out.

Sequencing used lung tumor tissue, obtained before any cancer treatment. Recombination linked TRBV6-8 to TRBJ2-1, and the D gene may be TRBD2, 5 bases matching. The sequence came from an older male donor with stage III lung adenocarcinoma. The DNA reads as follows: TGTGCCAGCAGCCCCCTAGCACAGTACAATTACAATGAGCAGTTCTTC. The encoded protein is CASSPLAQYNYNEQFF.